The 9 T cell receptor beta chains below were found in one sample sequenced in a study of T-cell memory formation after mild COVID-19. TCRdb ran MiXCR on the 5' RACE reads and lists one entry per CDR3 protein. The sample has some 490,000 distinct CDR3 sequences; roughly 20% are singletons. The sample was PBMCs or a T cell subset sorted from them (not recorded which). Receptors were obtained from an adult woman who had mild COVID-19 (a few samples of this study predate the infection). Cell type and time point are not known.

This chain uses TRBV12-3 or TRBV12-4 with TRBJ2-2, with TRBD2 matching 15 bases. Trimming removed 5 bases from V and 0 bases from J; junction bases left unmatched: 4. CDR3 length: 18 amino acids. In DNA form, the CDR3 reads TGTGCCAGCAGTCCCAGGACTAGCGGGGGGGCGAACACCGGGGAGCTGTTTTTT. Residues: CASSPRTSGGANTGELFF.

This clonotype was seen more than once but under ten times. The rearrangement joins TRBV12-3 or TRBV12-4 to TRBJ2-1; 7 bases match TRBD2. Unmatched junction bases numbered 7, after V lost 11 bases and J lost 0 bases. The CDR3 runs to 14 residues. CDR3 residues: CAGNGGSSYNEQFF. The CDR3 nucleotides read TGTGCCGGGAACGGCGGGAGCTCCTACAATGAGCAGTTCTTC.

The chain carries TRBV12-3 or TRBV12-4 and TRBJ1-1, with no clear D. The CDR3 spans 11 residues. V lost 3 bases and J lost 8, with 7 bases in between. The CDR3 region is CASSLIREAFF. Written as DNA, the CDR3 is TGTGCCAGCAGTTTGATAAGAGAAGCTTTCTTT.

Only a few counts were recorded for this clonotype. This chain connects TRBV2 to TRBJ1-6, with 12 positions matching TRBD1. The CDR3 spans 15 residues. Germline-derived CDR1 and CDR2 are SNHLY and FYNNEI. V was pared by 10 bases and J by 10 bases, with 11 bases of the junction left unmatched. The CDR3 loop is CATSGGQGAKSPLHF. CDR3 nucleotides: TGTGCCACCTCGGGGGGACAGGGGGCGAAGTCACCCCTCCACTTT. Full variable domain (missing parts from reference TRBV2 and TRBJ1-6): EPEVTQTPSHQVTQMGQEVILRCVPISNHLYFYWYRQILGQKVEFLVSFYNNEISEKSEIFDDQFSVERPDGSNFTLKIRSTKLEDSAMYFCATSGGQGAKSPLHFGNGTRLTVT.

The J gene is TRBJ2-7, the V gene TRBV14; 7 nucleotides match TRBD2. CDR3 length: 16 amino acids. The V segment lost 1 base and the J segment 2 bases; nucleotides outside the gene matches: 8. The germline V gene encodes CDR1 SGHDN and CDR2 FVKESK. The CDR3: CASSQVWSGTTYEQYF. DNA of the CDR3: TGTGCCAGCAGCCAAGTTTGGAGCGGGACGACCTACGAGCAGTACTTC.

V gene TRBV19 combines with J gene TRBJ2-7, with D perhaps matching TRBD1 (5 bases). V lost 6 bases, J lost 0 bases, and 18 bases lay in between. The CDR3 length is 16 residues. Germline-derived CDR1 and CDR2 are LNHDA and SQIVND (reference sequence). This CDR3 reads CASRLSDSPYSYEQYF. CDR3 bases: TGTGCCAGTAGACTTTCCGACAGTCCCTACTCCTACGAGCAGTACTTC.

The gene calls are TRBV12-3 or TRBV12-4 and TRBJ2-3; D is uncertain. V shed 6 bases and J shed 3 bases, with 13 bases lying between them. This CDR3 is 14 amino acids long. CDR3: CASSYLAKTDTQYF. The CDR3 nucleotides are TGTGCCAGCAGCTACTTGGCTAAAACAGATACGCAGTATTTT.

This clonotype was seen at least ten times. The genes are TRBV15 and TRBJ2-5; 9 bases line up with TRBD2. Germline CDR1 is LNHNV and CDR2 is YYDKDF (reference sequence). J was trimmed by 4 bases and V by 0 bases; bases with no gene match: 3. This CDR3 is built from 15 residues. The CDR3 sequence: CATSRDAGGPETQYF. The CDR3 coding sequence is TGTGCCACCAGCAGAGATGCGGGAGGGCCAGAGACCCAGTACTTC.

In this sample, this clonotype turned up a few times. This rearrangement joins TRBV5-1 to TRBJ1-2, with D perhaps TRBD1 (6 bases). The CDR3 runs to 14 residues. Trimming left V 4 bases short and J 5 bases short, with 15 bases between. The V gene's germline CDR1 is SGHRS and CDR2 YFSETQ. The CDR3 bases are TGCGCCAGCAGCCCTGGGGGCAGCACATATGGCTACACCTTC. It is translated as CASSPGGSTYGYTF.